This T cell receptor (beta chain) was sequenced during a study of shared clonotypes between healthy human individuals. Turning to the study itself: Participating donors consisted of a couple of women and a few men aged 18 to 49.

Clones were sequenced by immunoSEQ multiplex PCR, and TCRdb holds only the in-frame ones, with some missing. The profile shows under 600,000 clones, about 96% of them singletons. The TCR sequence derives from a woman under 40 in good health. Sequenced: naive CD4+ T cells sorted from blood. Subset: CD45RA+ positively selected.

The CDR3 region has the DNA TGTGCCAGCAGCTTGGGGTCCGGGGAGCTGTTTTTT. This sequence encodes CASSLGSGELFF. V and J are TRBV5-6 and TRBJ2-2, with unresolved D. Germline V lookup: CDR1 SGHDT, CDR2 YYEEEE. The germline V and J ends were trimmed by 0 bases and 6 bases, with 3 bases remaining between them. The CDR3 is made up of 12 amino acids.